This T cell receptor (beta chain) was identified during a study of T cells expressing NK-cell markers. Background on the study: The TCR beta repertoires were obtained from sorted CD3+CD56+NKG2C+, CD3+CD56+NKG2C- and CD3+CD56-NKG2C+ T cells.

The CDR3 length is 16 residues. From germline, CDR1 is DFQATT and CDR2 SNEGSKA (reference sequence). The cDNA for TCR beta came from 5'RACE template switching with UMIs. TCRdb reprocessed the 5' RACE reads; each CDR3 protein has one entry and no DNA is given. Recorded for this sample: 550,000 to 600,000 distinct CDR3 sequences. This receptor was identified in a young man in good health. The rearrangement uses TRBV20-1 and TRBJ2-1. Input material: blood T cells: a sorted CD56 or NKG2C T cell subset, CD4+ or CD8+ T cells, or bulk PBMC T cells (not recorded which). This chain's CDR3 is CSARDRARDSYNEQFF.